This T cell receptor beta chain was found in a study of molecular identifiers for immune sequencing clone quantification. With 5 bases clipped from V and 4 bases from J, the junction kept 4 bases outside the gene matches. The CDR3 covers 14 residues. CDR1 is MNHEY, CDR2 SVGEGT, per germline. TCRdb independently ran MiXCR on the PCR reads; one entry per CDR3 protein. The sample yields over 70,000 distinct CDR3 sequences, about 23% seen once. The sample consisted of naive CD8+ T cells from blood, with Jurkat cell RNA spiked in. Subset meaning: FACS-sorted CD8+CD4-CCR7+CD45RA+ naive T cells. The chain combines TRBV6-2 or TRBV6-3 with TRBJ2-7; 11 bases are shared with TRBD2. This TCR came from a human donor in good health. Some libraries in this study had Jurkat cell RNA spiked in. The CDR3 DNA is TGTGCCAGCAGTACGAGACTAGCGGGATACGAGCAGTACTTC. Its translation: CASSTRLAGYEQYF.